One and the same sample provided the 32 T cell receptor beta chains below, sequenced in a study of breast tumors, draining lymph nodes, adjacent tissues. TCRdb called the multiplex PCR reads again in MiXCR, with one record for every CDR3 protein. The sample contains about 35,000 distinct CDR3 sequences, around 35% of which appear only once. Sequenced: breast tumor tissue. These receptors originate from a female donor with breast cancer. Some clones in this sample may be carry-over from other donors' samples.

The chain is built from TRBV4-1 and TRBJ1-5, with D hard to call. The CDR3 covers 16 residues. V dropped 0 bases and J dropped 3 bases, with 12 bases sitting between them. The V gene's germline CDR1 is MGHRA and CDR2 YSYEKL. The chain's CDR3 is CASSQDVRGPNQPQHF. Here the CDR3 DNA reads TGCGCCAGCAGCCAAGATGTCCGCGGCCCCAATCAGCCCCAGCATTTT.

In its sample, this clonotype ranks as medium-sized (0.01 to 0.1%). The rearrangement joins TRBV7-9 to TRBJ1-3, with TRBD1 matching 7 bases. The CDR3 is made up of 14 amino acids. Per the germline V gene, CDR1 is SEHNR and CDR2 is FQNEAQ (reference sequence). Trimming removed 3 bases from V and 2 bases from J; junction bases left unmatched: 1. Here the CDR3 reads CASSFGQAGNTIYF. The CDR3 nucleotides are TGTGCCAGCAGCTTCGGACAGGCTGGAAACACCATATATTTT. The whole variable domain, filled in from reference TRBV7-9 and TRBJ1-3, reads DTGVSQNPRHKITKRGQNVTFRCDPISEHNRLYWYRQTLGQGPEFLTYFQNEAQLEKSRLLSDRFSAERPKGSFSTLEIQRTEQGDSAMYLCASSFGQAGNTIYFGEGSWLTVV.

This CDR3 reads CAWRSGQGWGETQYF. The CDR3 nucleotides read TGTGCCTGGAGGTCAGGGCAGGGGTGGGGGGAGACCCAGTACTTC. This chain links TRBV30 with TRBJ2-5; D possibly corresponds to TRBD1 (6 bases). The V gene's germline CDR1 is GTSNPN and CDR2 SVGIG (reference sequence). The CDR3 covers 15 residues. V lost 3 bases, J lost 5 bases, and 19 bases lay in between.

The chain uses TRBV7-8 and TRBJ2-5; no firm D call. Germline assignment: CDR1 SGHVS and CDR2 FQNEAQ. Trimming left V 4 bases short and J 0 bases short, with 3 bases between. There are 12 residues in the CDR3. The DNA of the CDR3 is TGTGCCAGCAGCTGGTACCAAGAGACCCAGTACTTC. It encodes CASSWYQETQYF.

There are many counts of this clonotype. The V call is TRBV20-1, the J call TRBJ2-3; D unclear. Germline CDR1 reads DFQATT; CDR2 reads SNEGSKA (reference sequence). The CDR3 consists of 11 residues. V shed 1 base and J shed 7 bases, with 6 bases lying between them. The DNA of the CDR3 is TGCAGTGCTAGAGGAGACTATACGCAGTATTTT. Translating gives CSARGDYTQYF.

Only a few counts were recorded for this clonotype. The genes are TRBV20-1 and TRBJ2-4; D may be TRBD1 (5 bases). Germline lookup yields CDR1 DFQATT and CDR2 SNEGSKA (reference sequence). The CDR3 length is 12 residues. The ends were cut back, 2 bases at V and 6 bases at J, with 8 bases in the middle. CDR3 amino acids: CSARPRGNIQYF. The CDR3 DNA follows: TGCAGTGCTAGACCAAGGGGAAACATTCAGTACTTC.

This clonotype was detected many times. This rearrangement joins TRBV19 to TRBJ1-2; TRBD1 agrees at 10 bases. After removal of 5 bases from V and 1 base from J, the junction contained 4 bases not matched to a gene. Per germline, CDR1 LNHDA and CDR2 SQIVND (reference sequence). CDR3 length equals 15 residues. The CDR3 sequence is CASSSRTGGNYGYTF. The CDR3 DNA is TGTGCCAGTAGTTCAAGGACAGGGGGTAACTATGGCTACACCTTC.

This clonotype has ten or more counts. The chain carries TRBV2 and TRBJ2-3; D possibly corresponds to TRBD1 (6 bases). Germline-derived CDR1 and CDR2 are SNHLY and FYNNEI. This CDR3 is built from 14 residues. V was clipped by 6 bases and J by 2 bases, with 12 bases between them. The CDR3 DNA is TGTGCCAGCAGGACGGGACACCTCACAGATACGCAGTATTTT. This codes for CASRTGHLTDTQYF.

This clonotype was picked up a small number of times. The rearrangement joins TRBV5-4 to TRBJ2-2, with TRBD1 matching over 8 bases. CDR1 is SGHNT and CDR2 is YYREEE in the germline V gene (reference sequence). Trimming took 4 bases from V and 5 from J; bases not matched to a gene: 7. This CDR3 is built from 15 residues. The CDR3 sequence: CASSTQGAGTGELFF. CDR3 bases: TGTGCCAGCAGCACCCAGGGGGCAGGTACCGGGGAGCTGTTTTTT. The whole variable domain, filled in from reference TRBV5-4 and TRBJ2-2, reads ETGVTQSPTHLIKTRGQQVTLRCSSQSGHNTVSWYQQALGQGPQFIFQYYREEENGRGNFPPRFSGLQFPNYSSELNVNALELDDSALYLCASSTQGAGTGELFFGEGSRLTVL.

This chain connects TRBV10-3 to TRBJ2-2; no firm D call. This CDR3 comprises 14 residues. Germline loops: CDR1 ENHRY, CDR2 SYGVKD. With 8 bases removed from V and 6 bases from J, the gap between germline ends came to 16 bases. The CDR3 DNA is TGTGCCATCTCCAGCGTGGATGAGTCCGGGGAGCTGTTTTTT. It codes for CAISSVDESGELFF.

This sequence joins TRBV10-3 and TRBJ2-1; 15 bases are a match to TRBD2. The CDR3 sequence is 19 residues long. Germline-derived CDR1 and CDR2 are ENHRY and SYGVKD. Trimming cost V 6 bases and J 0 bases; bases outside gene matches: 9. Here the CDR3 DNA reads TGTGCCATCAGGGATGGGACTAGCGGGGGGCCTAGCTCCTACAATGAGCAGTTCTTC. Its protein is CAIRDGTSGGPSSYNEQFF.

This clonotype was observed at least ten times. The CDR3 sequence is CASSSAAYEQYF. CDR3 in DNA: TGTGCCAGCAGCTCAGCTGCCTACGAGCAGTACTTC. This sequence joins TRBV7-9 and TRBJ2-7; D call uncertain. This CDR3 region has 12 residues. Germline V gene lookup returns CDR1 SEHNR and CDR2 FQNEAQ (reference sequence). The V end lost 4 bases, the J end lost 2 bases, and 6 bases lay between the germline ends.

V and J are TRBV4-3 and TRBJ2-7; D possibly uses TRBD1 or TRBD2 (5 bases each). This CDR3 is 14 amino acids long. Trimming cost V 0 bases and J 2 bases, with 8 bases left between them. The germline V gene encodes CDR1 LGHNA and CDR2 YSLEER. CDR3: CASSQERGPYEQYF. The DNA for the CDR3 is TGCGCCAGCAGCCAAGAACGGGGCCCCTACGAGCAGTACTTC.

With regard to this clonotype: With a much larger clone just one base away, this may be a read error. The rearrangement joins TRBV19 to TRBJ1-3; 8 nucleotides align to TRBD1. Per the germline V gene, CDR1 is LNHDA and CDR2 is SQIVND (reference sequence). The CDR3 has 16 residues. CDR3 sequence: CASSPPRTGTGNTVYF. DNA for the CDR3: TGTGCCAGTAGCCCCCCCCGGACAGGGACTGGAAACACCGTATATTTT.

Of note for this clonotype: A read error may produce the germline difference seen at one junction end. The chain recombines TRBV5-1 with TRBJ2-7; TRBD1 matches 7 bases. The CDR3 covers 15 residues. Per the germline V gene, CDR1 is SGHRS and CDR2 is YFSETQ. The CDR3 bases are TGCGCCAGCAGGCAGGGGGACCCCTTATCCCGCGCGCAGCACTTC. Protein product: CASRQGDPLSRAQHF.

Remarks on this clonotype: Germline is not matched at one junction end, which may reflect a read error. The V call is TRBV7-8, the J call TRBJ2-7; 7 nucleotides line up with TRBD1. This CDR3 comprises 18 residues. Germline-derived CDR1 and CDR2 are SGHVS and FQNEAQ. DNA of the CDR3: TGCGCCAGCAGCCAAGAGGAGGCGACCCCAGGGGGATCCTACGAGCAGTACTTC. It specifies CASSQEEATPGGSYEQYF.

This chain uses TRBV2 with TRBJ2-6; D remains ambiguous. The CDR3 runs to 16 residues. V lost 4 bases, J lost 0 bases, and 10 bases lay in between. CDR1 and CDR2 (germline): SNHLY, FYNNEI. The CDR3, as DNA: TGTGCCAGCAGTGGAACGCCGCACTCTGGGGCCAACGTCCTGACTTTC. Its protein is CASSGTPHSGANVLTF.

On this clonotype: This may arise from a read error, as a much more abundant clone is one base away. The V and J genes are TRBV6-1 and TRBJ2-1; 8 nucleotides match TRBD2. Germline V gives CDR1 MNHNS, CDR2 SASEGT. Trimming removed 2 bases from V and 7 bases from J; junction bases left unmatched: 7. The CDR3 runs 15 residues. The CDR3 reads CASSESGGRNNEQFF. DNA of the CDR3: TGTGCCAGCAGTGAATCTGGCGGGAGGAATAATGAGCAGTTCTTC.

Judged by abundance, this clonotype is medium-sized. The chain is built from TRBV6-6 and TRBJ2-2; D is uncertain. Germline loops: CDR1 MNHNY, CDR2 SVGAGI (reference sequence). V lost 4 bases and J 7 bases, leaving 4 bases between the germline ends. This CDR3 has 11 amino acids. In DNA form, the CDR3 reads TGTGCCAGCAGTTTAGTCGGGGAGCTGTTTTTT. This gives the protein CASSLVGELFF.

This clonotype was observed many times. V and J are TRBV5-1 and TRBJ2-3; 7 bases are a match to TRBD1. The germline gives CDR1 SGHRS, CDR2 YFSETQ. Trimming took 5 bases from V and 3 from J; bases not matched to a gene: 9. The CDR3 is made up of 15 amino acids. CDR3 sequence (DNA): TGCGCCAGCAGACTGACAGGGTGGTTGACAGATACGCAGTATTTT. Protein product: CASRLTGWLTDTQYF. The full variable domain, with the rest looked up from reference TRBV5-1 and TRBJ2-3, is KAGVTQTPRYLIKTRGQQVTLSCSPISGHRSVSWYQQTPGQGLQFLFEYFSETQRNKGNFPGRFSGRQFSNSRSEMNVSTLELGDSALYLCASRLTGWLTDTQYFGPGTRLTVL.

Many counts were recorded for this clonotype. The chain is built from TRBV7-9 and TRBJ2-2, with D hard to call. The CDR3 extends over 15 amino acids. Germline loops: CDR1 SEHNR, CDR2 FQNEAQ (reference sequence). Trimming took off 1 base at V and 7 bases at J, with 13 bases between the two ends. CDR3 sequence: CASSLEGISSGELFF. The CDR3 region has the DNA TGTGCCAGCAGCTTAGAAGGGATCAGTAGCGGGGAGCTGTTTTTT.

This clonotype was seen ten or more times. The chain combines TRBV5-6 with TRBJ2-5; TRBD2 matches at 9 bases. Trimming at V came to 6 bases and at J to 1 base, leaving 4 bases not matched to a gene. This CDR3 comprises 14 residues. Germline loops: CDR1 SGHDT, CDR2 YYEEEE. CDR3 amino acids: CASKAGGGQETQYF. The CDR3 bases are TGTGCCAGCAAGGCGGGAGGGGGCCAAGAGACCCAGTACTTC.

In its sample, this clonotype was seen a few times. The chain combines TRBV5-1 with TRBJ2-4; 9 bases match TRBD1. Germline-derived CDR1 and CDR2 are SGHRS and YFSETQ. The CDR3 has 16 residues. Losses at the gene ends were 3 bases for V and 1 base for J; bases not matched to a gene: 5. The chain's CDR3 is CASSSEQGAAKNIQYF. Written as DNA, the CDR3 is TGCGCCAGCAGCTCGGAACAGGGGGCGGCCAAAAACATTCAGTACTTC.

Many counts were recorded for this clonotype. This rearrangement joins TRBV4-1 to TRBJ2-7; 9 nucleotides agree with TRBD1. Germline V lookup: CDR1 MGHRA, CDR2 YSYEKL. The junction had 5 bases not matched to a gene; V was cut back by 1 base and J by 1 base. CDR3 length: 16 residues. CDR3 DNA: TGCGCCAGCAGCCAAGGATCCGGGACAGGGTCCTACGAGCAGTACTTC. Translated: CASSQGSGTGSYEQYF.

The rearrangement links TRBV6-4 to TRBJ1-5; no reliable D call. The CDR3 loop spans 14 amino acids. Germline V gene data show CDR1 as MRHNA and CDR2 as SNTAGT. V gave up 4 bases and J gave up 7 bases, with 14 bases separating them. The CDR3 DNA follows: TGTGCCAGCAGTGGCACGGGGAGAAGCCAGCCCCAGCATTTT. Translating it yields CASSGTGRSQPQHF.

The sample holds many counts of this clonotype. The chain carries TRBV5-8 and TRBJ2-1, with a possible D match to TRBD1 (5 bases). Trimming took 0 bases from V and 3 from J, leaving 10 bases between them. The length of the CDR3 is 15 residues. Germline V gene data show CDR1 as SGHTS and CDR2 as YDEGEE. The CDR3 coding sequence is TGTGCCAGCAGCTTGGGCAGGGCCCTCTACAATGAGCAGTTCTTC. Amino acid sequence: CASSLGRALYNEQFF.

This clonotype has at least ten counts. J is TRBJ1-6 and V is TRBV6-2 or TRBV6-3; TRBD1 might be the D (5 bases). Trimming took off 6 bases at V and 6 bases at J, with 18 bases between the two ends. Per the germline V gene, CDR1 is MNHEY and CDR2 is SVGEGT. CDR3 length: 16 amino acids. The CDR3 here is CASSSGSGRLNSPLHF. The CDR3 DNA reads as TGTGCCAGCAGCTCGGGATCGGGACGGCTTAATTCACCCCTCCACTTT.

The chain couples TRBV4-1 to TRBJ1-5; possible D gene TRBD1, 5 bases. With 4 bases removed from V and 0 bases from J, the gap between germline ends came to 16 bases. Germline lookup yields CDR1 MGHRA and CDR2 YSYEKL. This CDR3 region has 17 residues. CDR3 sequence: CASSPREPWGSNQPQHF. The CDR3, as DNA: TGCGCCAGCAGCCCCAGGGAACCGTGGGGTAGCAATCAGCCCCAGCATTTT.

This clonotype occurred a few times. The chain links TRBV27 to TRBJ2-5; D tentatively fits TRBD1 or TRBD2 (6 bases each). Germline loops: CDR1 MNHEY, CDR2 SMNVEV (reference sequence). The ends were cut back, 6 bases at V and 2 bases at J, with 16 bases in the middle. This CDR3 contains 15 residues. The CDR3 DNA follows: TGTGCCAGCAGCCCCCGGAGGGGGGTTCAAGAGACCCAGTACTTC. Amino acids: CASSPRRGVQETQYF.

To note about this clonotype: At one boundary the junction diverges from the germline segment, which might be a read error. The chain couples TRBV25-1 to TRBJ1-4, with 8 bases identical to TRBD1. This CDR3 spans 16 amino acids. The germline CDR1 and CDR2 sequences are MGHDK and SYGVNS. CDR3 sequence: CACSDSRTGRNEKLFF. The CDR3 nucleotides are TGTGCCTGCAGTGACTCCCGGACAGGGAGGAATGAAAAACTGTTTTTT.

The genes are TRBV7-2 and TRBJ2-3; TRBD2 matches at 9 bases. Germline V gene lookup returns CDR1 SGHTA and CDR2 FQGNSA. This CDR3 has 20 amino acids. The ends lost 5 bases at V and 0 bases at J; junction bases unmatched: 18. As DNA, the CDR3 is TGTGCCAGCAGCCCGACCCTGGGGCTAGCGGGACGCTCTAGCACAGATACGCAGTATTTT. Protein sequence: CASSPTLGLAGRSSTDTQYF.

This clonotype has at least ten counts. The J gene is TRBJ1-3, the V gene TRBV7-8; 9 nucleotides agree with TRBD1. The CDR3 is 18 residues long. CDR1 SGHVS and CDR2 FQNEAQ come from the germline V gene. J was trimmed by 4 bases and V by 0 bases; bases with no gene match: 10. The CDR3 region has the DNA TGTGCCAGCAGCTTAGCGGACCCGGGACAGGGCGGCGGAAACACCATATATTTT. Its protein product is CASSLADPGQGGGNTIYF.